This T cell receptor (beta chain) was captured by sequencing in a study of beta chain features in type 1 diabetes. Study observations and caveats: A moderate, significant TCRB CDR3 shortening appeared in type 1 diabetes across four CD4+ subsets. cDNA sequencing could over-represent cells with high TCR expression.

As to this clone: Its antigen is still unknown.

Expressed TCRB transcripts were sequenced because the entire RNA isolate underwent reverse transcription. Data came from immunoSEQ multiplex PCR; TCRdb stores just in-frame clones and leaves some out. The sample carries nearly 700,000 clones, around an eighth recorded once. This CDR3 region has 13 residues. V gave up 2 bases and J gave up 9 bases, with 14 bases separating them. Germline V CDR1 and CDR2: GTSNPN, SVGIG (reference sequence). This chain links TRBV30 with TRBJ1-5; no reliable D call. This receptor was taken from a man between 18 and 29 years old with type 1 diabetes. The sample was naive CD4+ T cells from blood. In DNA form, the CDR3 reads TGTGCCTGGAGTACTGGGCCCCTCAGGCCCCAGCATTTT. Translating gives CAWSTGPLRPQHF.